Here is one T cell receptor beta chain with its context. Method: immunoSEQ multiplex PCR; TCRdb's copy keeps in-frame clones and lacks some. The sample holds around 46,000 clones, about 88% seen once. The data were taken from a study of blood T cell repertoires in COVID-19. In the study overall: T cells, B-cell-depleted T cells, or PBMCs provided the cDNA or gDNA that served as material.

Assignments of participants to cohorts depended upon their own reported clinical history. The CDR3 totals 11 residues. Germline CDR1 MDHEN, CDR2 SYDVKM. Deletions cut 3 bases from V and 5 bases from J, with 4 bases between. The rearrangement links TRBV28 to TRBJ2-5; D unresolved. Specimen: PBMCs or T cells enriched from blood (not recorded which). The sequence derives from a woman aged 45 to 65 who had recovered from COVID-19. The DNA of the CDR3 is TGTGCCAGCAGTTTTTCGGAGACCCAGTACTTC. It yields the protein CASSFSETQYF. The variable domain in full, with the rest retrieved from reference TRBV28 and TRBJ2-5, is DVKVTQSSRYLVKRTGEKVFLECVQDMDHENMFWYRQDPGLGLRLIYFSYDVKMKEKGDIPEGYSVSREKKERFSLILESASTNQTSMYLCASSFSETQYFGPGTRLLVL.